Listed below are T cell receptor beta chains from one sample, sequenced in a study of response to subunit inactivated influenza vaccine. TCRdb reprocessed the RT-PCR reads via MiXCR and lists one record per CDR3 protein. The sample contains about 650,000 distinct CDR3 sequences, about 14% of which appear only once. The sequences come from PBMCs from blood, collected less than 15 days before vaccination. The source is a man aged 50-59 years who received an inactivated influenza vaccine. Both conserved end residues are part of each CDR3.

CDR3	V	J
CASSLESRFSEQFF	TRBV7-8	TRBJ2-1
CSAQGQNYGYTF	TRBV20-1	TRBJ1-2
CSASGLAGVSYNEQFF	TRBV20-1	TRBJ2-1
CASSSSGRQYNEQFF	TRBV5-1	TRBJ2-1
CASSPLNRDQYF	TRBV7-2	TRBJ2-5
CASSPGTSGSYLRYEQYF	TRBV18	TRBJ2-7
CASSPDGRGDTQYF	TRBV5-1	TRBJ2-3
CSVSDPGGKTQYF	TRBV29-1	TRBJ2-5
CASSQGLGDQETQYF	TRBV5-6	TRBJ2-5
CASSEEGGNQPQHF	TRBV2	TRBJ1-5
CASSELGRPQHF	TRBV2	TRBJ1-5
CASSRTSGTLSSYNEQFF	TRBV6-1	TRBJ2-1
CATSDLARGGSDEQFF	TRBV24-1	TRBJ2-1
CASSRRGSYNEQFF	TRBV27	TRBJ2-1
CASSPDGRSGYTF	TRBV5-1	TRBJ1-2
CASSQGAGDYNEQFF	TRBV7-2	TRBJ2-1
CASSLGTWTDTQYF	TRBV7-2	TRBJ2-3
CASSQGYLAGVAETQYF	TRBV3-1	TRBJ2-5
CASSVQATHYEQYF	TRBV2	TRBJ2-7
CASSQDSSPTEAFF	TRBV4-3	TRBJ1-1
CASSNSRAGSQPQHF	TRBV28	TRBJ1-5
CASSLGPTSGSGYEQYF	TRBV11-2	TRBJ2-7
CSAGDYPGYEQFF	TRBV20-1	TRBJ2-1
CASSLPSSNTGELFF	TRBV5-1	TRBJ2-2
CASSRDRVPNYGYTF	TRBV7-2	TRBJ1-2
CASSLAERRYGYTF	TRBV5-6	TRBJ1-2
CASRFTGPSYEQYF	TRBV28	TRBJ2-7
CASSPQGGGEKLFF	TRBV7-2	TRBJ1-4
CASSRDRVEQETQYF	TRBV4-3	TRBJ2-5
CSARDVSESTDTQYF	TRBV20-1	TRBJ2-3
CASSLAVLAEQYF	TRBV7-9	TRBJ2-7
CASSLGRQGGNTEAFF	TRBV7-8	TRBJ1-1
CASSLERTSTYEQYF	TRBV11-2	TRBJ2-7
CASSRDSFSYNSPLHF	TRBV5-5	TRBJ1-6
CASGSGQPQHF	TRBV3-1	TRBJ1-5